Following are 30 T cell receptor beta chains from one sample sequenced in a study of blood T cell repertoires in COVID-19. Data came from immunoSEQ multiplex PCR; TCRdb stores just in-frame clones and leaves some out. The top ten clones hold around 5.5% of a sample with about 110,000 clones, approximately 85% of them seen once. Sequenced: peripheral blood. The receptors were sampled from a woman aged 60-75 years with COVID-19, enrolled during active disease.

This sequence joins TRBV2 and TRBJ1-4; TRBD1 matches at 7 bases. The length of the CDR3 is 14 residues. CDR1 and CDR2 from the germline V gene are SNHLY and FYNNEI. V dropped 4 bases and J dropped 6; count of bases not matched to a gene: 5. CDR3 DNA sequence: TGTGCCAGCAGTGGGGACAGAGAGTATGAAAAACTGTTTTTT. It is translated as CASSGDREYEKLFF.

V gene TRBV3-1 (or the pseudogene TRBV3-2) combines with J gene TRBJ1-1; maybe TRBD1 (5 bases). V lost 0 bases and J lost 2, with 13 bases in between. CDR1 is LGHDT, CDR2 YNNKEL, per germline (reference sequence). This CDR3 region has 16 residues. The CDR3 spells CASSQEPGAVNTEAFF. In nucleotides, the CDR3 is TGTGCCAGCAGCCAAGAGCCTGGGGCTGTAAACACTGAAGCTTTCTTT.

In this sample, this clone turned up once. The CDR3 DNA is TGTGCCAGCAGCCAAGGCTTTTCGGGACTGGGAAACATTCAGTACTTC. Translated, it gives CASSQGFSGLGNIQYF. The rearrangement links TRBV3-1 (or the pseudogene TRBV3-2) to TRBJ2-4; maybe TRBD2 (6 bases). The CDR3 loop spans 16 amino acids. Trimming left V 1 base short and J 6 bases short, with 16 bases between. CDR1 LGHDT and CDR2 YNNKEL come from the germline V gene (reference sequence).

Here the CDR3 reads CASSQDIRDYQLPNEQFF. The CDR3 DNA reads TGCGCCAGCAGCCAAGATATAAGGGACTACCAATTACCAAATGAGCAGTTCTTC. The rearrangement links TRBV4-3 to TRBJ2-1, with 7 bases aligning to TRBD2. Germline V gene data show CDR1 as LGHNA and CDR2 as YSLEER. The CDR3 has 18 amino acids. Trimming cost V 0 bases and J 7 bases; bases outside gene matches: 15.

This sequence joins TRBV12-5 and TRBJ1-2; a weak D match, TRBD1 (6 bases). V was trimmed by 0 bases and J by 5 bases, leaving 16 bases between them. Germline loops: CDR1 LGHNT, CDR2 FRNRAP. CDR3 length: 16 residues. CDR3 bases: TGTGCTAGTGGTTTGGTTCCCCCAAACAGGGATTATGGCTACACCTTC. Translated, it gives CASGLVPPNRDYGYTF. Looking up the rest from reference TRBV12-5 and TRBJ1-2 gives the full variable domain: DARVTQTPRHKVTEMGQEVTMRCQPILGHNTVFWYRQTMMQGLELLAYFRNRAPLDDSGMPKDRFSAEMPDATLATLKIQPSEPRDSAVYFCASGLVPPNRDYGYTFGSGTRLTVV.

The chain combines TRBV5-3 with TRBJ2-2, with TRBD2 identical over 9 bases. TRBV5-3 is identified as an open reading frame with a role that is uncertain. The CDR3 spans 15 residues. Trimming at V came to 7 bases and at J to 3 bases, leaving 7 bases not matched to a gene. CDR3 region: CARPSGGTHTGELFF. The CDR3 region has the DNA TGTGCCAGACCAAGCGGGGGGACTCACACCGGGGAGCTGTTTTTT.

This clone has a handful of counts. The chain joins TRBV6-1 to TRBJ1-5; tentative D call: TRBD1 (6 bases). Germline V gives CDR1 MNHNS, CDR2 SASEGT. Trimming removed 4 bases from V and 1 base from J, with 17 bases in between. The CDR3 loop spans 17 amino acids. For the CDR3, the DNA is TGTGCCAGCAGTGTCATTGGTGGGGGCTGGAGCAATCAGCCCCAGCATTTT. It is translated as CASSVIGGGWSNQPQHF.

The chain joins TRBV30 to TRBJ1-1, with D perhaps TRBD1 (6 bases). The CDR3 runs 11 residues. CDR1 and CDR2 from the germline V gene are GTSNPN and SVGIG (reference sequence). The ends were cut back, 3 bases at V and 10 bases at J, with 12 bases in the middle. In DNA, the CDR3 is TGTGCCTGGAGGTTAAACAGGGTAGCTTTCTTT. This sequence encodes CAWRLNRVAFF.

The CDR3 coding sequence is TGTGCCATCGGGGGACAGGGTCTTCAGCCCCAGCATTTT. This sequence encodes CAIGGQGLQPQHF. The rearrangement links TRBV10-3 to TRBJ1-5, with 9 positions matching TRBD1. The CDR3 runs 13 residues. With 8 bases clipped from V and 6 bases from J, the junction kept 5 bases outside the gene matches. Germline loops: CDR1 ENHRY, CDR2 SYGVKD.

J is TRBJ2-2 and V is TRBV9; 8 bases are a match to TRBD2. From germline, CDR1 is SGDLS and CDR2 YYNGEE. This CDR3 region has 16 residues. With 0 bases clipped from V and 4 bases from J, the junction kept 5 bases outside the gene matches. This chain's CDR3 is CASSVDTSGLTGELFF. DNA for the CDR3: TGTGCCAGCAGCGTAGACACTAGCGGTCTCACCGGGGAGCTGTTTTTT.

The CDR3 DNA is TGTGCCAGCAGTTTAGATAGCTATGGCTACACCTTC. Protein product: CASSLDSYGYTF. The chain employs TRBV28 and TRBJ1-2; D gene unclear. Germline values: CDR1 MDHEN, CDR2 SYDVKM. Between the trimmed V and J ends, which lost 2 bases and 4 bases, there was a span of 5 bases. The CDR3 has 12 amino acids.

The rearrangement joins TRBV12-5 to TRBJ1-5, with D possibly TRBD1 on 5 matching bases. Trimming left V 7 bases short and J 6 bases short, with 10 bases between. CDR3 length: 12 amino acids. Germline assignment: CDR1 LGHNT and CDR2 FRNRAP. The CDR3: CASAAGVQPQHF. The CDR3 DNA reads TGTGCTAGTGCGGCGGGGGTTCAGCCCCAGCATTTT. Full variable domain (rest looked up from reference TRBV12-5 and TRBJ1-5): DARVTQTPRHKVTEMGQEVTMRCQPILGHNTVFWYRQTMMQGLELLAYFRNRAPLDDSGMPKDRFSAEMPDATLATLKIQPSEPRDSAVYFCASAAGVQPQHFGDGTRLSIL.

The V gene is TRBV7-2, the J gene TRBJ1-4; D uncertain. The CDR3 sequence is 15 residues long. CDR1 and CDR2 from the germline V gene are SGHTA and FQGNSA. V shed 5 bases and J shed 3 bases, with 13 bases lying between them. The CDR3 sequence: CASSLAGSPNEKLFF. The CDR3 DNA reads TGTGCCAGCAGCCTCGCGGGCTCCCCTAATGAAAAACTGTTTTTT.

The CDR3 region has the DNA TGCGCCAGCAGCCTGGAACAGTCCTATGGCTACACCTTC. Translation gives CASSLEQSYGYTF. The chain joins TRBV4-1 to TRBJ1-2, with D uncertain. In germline, CDR1 is MGHRA, CDR2 YSYEKL. The CDR3 consists of 13 residues. The V end lost 4 bases, the J end lost 4 bases, and 10 bases lay between the germline ends.

V usage is TRBV2 and J usage is TRBJ2-4; TRBD2 is a possible D gene (6 bases). CDR3 length: 15 amino acids. The V gene's germline CDR1 is SNHLY and CDR2 FYNNEI. V dropped 6 bases and J dropped 0 bases, with 12 bases sitting between them. CDR3 DNA: TGTGCCAGCAGGGACTACTTACTAGCCAAAAACATTCAGTACTTC. Encoded protein: CASRDYLLAKNIQYF. Using reference TRBV2 and TRBJ2-4 for the parts outside the CDR3, the full variable domain is EPEVTQTPSHQVTQMGQEVILRCVPISNHLYFYWYRQILGQKVEFLVSFYNNEISEKSEIFDDQFSVERPDGSNFTLKIRSTKLEDSAMYFCASRDYLLAKNIQYFGAGTRLSVL.

This chain uses TRBV9 with TRBJ1-1; D uncertain. V lost 3 bases to trimming and J lost 0 bases, with 3 bases between them. Germline CDR1 reads SGDLS; CDR2 reads YYNGEE. This CDR3 is built from 12 residues. The CDR3: CASSALNTEAFF. The CDR3 DNA follows: TGTGCCAGCAGCGCCTTGAACACTGAAGCTTTCTTT.

This sequence joins TRBV30 and TRBJ1-2; maybe TRBD1 (6 bases). CDR3 size: 15 residues. Trimming left V 4 bases short and J 5 bases short, with 20 bases between. Germline V gene lookup returns CDR1 GTSNPN and CDR2 SVGIG (reference sequence). CDR3 protein: CAWMVDSGYRYGYTF. CDR3 nucleotides: TGTGCCTGGATGGTGGACAGCGGCTATCGTTATGGCTACACCTTC. Full variable domain (outside the CDR3, taken from reference TRBV30 and TRBJ1-2): SQTIHQWPATLVQPVGSPLSLECTVEGTSNPNLYWYRQAAGRGLQLLFYSVGIGQISSEVPQNLSASRPQDRQFILSSKKLLLSDSGFYLCAWMVDSGYRYGYTFGSGTRLTVV.

V usage is TRBV3-1 (or the pseudogene TRBV3-2) and J usage is TRBJ1-1; weak D call: TRBD1 (5 bases). From germline, CDR1 is LGHDT and CDR2 YNNKEL (reference sequence). The V end was cut by 7 bases, the J end by 3 bases, with 15 bases between. The CDR3 runs to 14 residues. CDR3 nucleotide sequence: TGTGCCAGCACAGGGACTGAGGCGTACACTGAAGCTTTCTTT. It encodes CASTGTEAYTEAFF.

The rearrangement joins TRBV9 to TRBJ1-4; D call uncertain. The V gene lost 3 bases and the J gene lost 6 bases, with 9 bases spanning the gap. Germline CDR1 is SGDLS and CDR2 is YYNGEE. The CDR3 sequence is 13 residues long. DNA for the CDR3: TGTGCCAGCAGCGCACGGGAGGATGAAAAACTGTTTTTT. Encoded protein: CASSAREDEKLFF.

This clone was recorded once. The J gene is TRBJ1-2, the V gene TRBV5-1; 8 nucleotides line up with TRBD1. This CDR3 is built from 15 residues. CDR1 SGHRS and CDR2 YFSETQ come from the germline V gene. The trim removed 0 bases at V and 6 bases at J, leaving 7 bases unmatched. The CDR3 sequence: CASSLGDRLSNGYTF. CDR3 sequence (DNA): TGCGCCAGCAGCTTGGGGGACAGGCTCTCTAATGGCTACACCTTC.

The chain recombines TRBV30 with TRBJ2-1; TRBD2 matches at 10 bases. V dropped 3 bases and J dropped 10; count of bases not matched to a gene: 6. The CDR3 is 13 amino acids. Germline CDR1 is GTSNPN and CDR2 is SVGIG (reference sequence). CDR3 in DNA: TGTGCCTGGAGCTATCAACTAGCGGGGGAGCAGTTCTTC. Translating it yields CAWSYQLAGEQFF.

This clone was recorded once. J is TRBJ2-2 and V is TRBV29-1, with D tentatively TRBD1 (6 bases). CDR1 and CDR2 from the germline V gene are SQVTM and ANQGSEA. The CDR3 loop spans 14 amino acids. Deletions cut 7 bases from V and 0 bases from J, with 12 bases between. The CDR3 DNA reads as TGCAGCGGGGGACAAGAGGCGAACACCGGGGAGCTGTTTTTT. As protein: CSGGQEANTGELFF.

This chain connects TRBV5-1 to TRBJ1-1; no clear D. The CDR3 spans 13 residues. Trimming removed 4 bases from V and 10 bases from J, with 17 bases in between. The germline V gene encodes CDR1 SGHRS and CDR2 YFSETQ. The CDR3 DNA is TGCGCCAGCAGCGCCAGCCTGAGCGGTAGAGCTTTCTTT. Translating gives CASSASLSGRAFF. Full variable domain (outside the CDR3, taken from reference TRBV5-1 and TRBJ1-1): KAGVTQTPRYLIKTRGQQVTLSCSPISGHRSVSWYQQTPGQGLQFLFEYFSETQRNKGNFPGRFSGRQFSNSRSEMNVSTLELGDSALYLCASSASLSGRAFFGQGTRLTVV.

The rearrangement links TRBV19 to TRBJ2-5, with 9 bases lining up with TRBD2. CDR3 length equals 14 residues. V shed 10 bases and J 5 bases; nucleotides not matched to a gene: 11. Germline V gene lookup returns CDR1 LNHDA and CDR2 SQIVND (reference sequence). CDR3 in DNA: TGTGCCACCCGGGGGCTAGCGGGGCGGGAGACCCAGTACTTC. It codes for CATRGLAGRETQYF.

The V and J genes are TRBV27 and TRBJ1-1, with 7 bases fitting TRBD1. This CDR3 spans 13 amino acids. Germline loops: CDR1 MNHEY, CDR2 SMNVEV (reference sequence). V was clipped by 6 bases and J by 2 bases; unmatched bases: 3. The CDR3 is CASRDRLNTEAFF. The CDR3 DNA is TGTGCCAGCAGGGACAGGCTTAACACTGAAGCTTTCTTT.

The CDR3 loop is CASSIGQPYEQYF. CDR3 coding DNA: TGCGCCAGCAGCATTGGACAGCCCTACGAGCAGTACTTC. The V gene is TRBV5-1, the J gene TRBJ2-7; D is possibly TRBD1 (6 bases). This CDR3 region has 13 residues. The germline V and J ends were trimmed by 4 bases and 2 bases, with 10 bases remaining between them. CDR1 is SGHRS and CDR2 is YFSETQ in the germline V gene.

The rearrangement links TRBV21-1 to TRBJ1-5; whether TRBD1, the table's D call, matches the DNA was not checked. TRBV21-1 is described as a pseudogene. The CDR3 runs 16 residues. The CDR3 DNA reads TGTGCCAGCATCAAGAGGCGACAGGGGTTGAATCAGCCCCAGCATTTT. This sequence encodes CASIKRRQGLNQPQHF.

The genes are TRBV5-4 and TRBJ1-2, with TRBD1 matching over 7 bases. Trimming at V came to 4 bases and at J to 3 bases, leaving 6 bases not matched to a gene. This CDR3 spans 14 amino acids. Germline assignment: CDR1 SGHNT and CDR2 YYREEE (reference sequence). CDR3 in amino acids: CASSLDREDYGYTF. For the CDR3, the DNA is TGTGCCAGCAGCCTTGACAGGGAGGACTATGGCTACACCTTC. The whole variable domain, remainder taken from reference TRBV5-4 and TRBJ1-2, is ETGVTQSPTHLIKTRGQQVTLRCSSQSGHNTVSWYQQALGQGPQFIFQYYREEENGRGNFPPRFSGLQFPNYSSELNVNALELDDSALYLCASSLDREDYGYTFGSGTRLTVV.

On this clone itself: Other DNA sequences within the sample encode an identical CDR3. V and J are TRBV5-1 and TRBJ2-7; a possible D gene is TRBD1 (5 bases). V was cut by 4 bases and J by 3 bases, with 8 bases left in between. Germline V lookup: CDR1 SGHRS, CDR2 YFSETQ. The CDR3 totals 12 residues. CDR3 amino acids: CASSSDSYEQYF. DNA for the CDR3: TGCGCCAGCAGCAGCGACAGCTACGAGCAGTACTTC.

The rearrangement joins TRBV24-1 to TRBJ1-2; no reliable D call. Germline V gives CDR1 KGHDR, CDR2 SFDVKD. V was cut by 5 bases and J by 2 bases, with 8 bases left in between. CDR3 length: 13 residues. CDR3 bases: TGTGCCACCAGTGGGCCGCCCAACTATGGCTACACCTTC. This encodes CATSGPPNYGYTF.